This T cell receptor beta chain was retrieved from a study of blood T cell repertoires in COVID-19. This CDR3 region has 15 residues. Per germline, CDR1 SQVTM and CDR2 ANQGSEA. The V and J ends lost 6 bases and 4 bases respectively, with 18 bases between them. The table lists this clone with a count of one. The assay was immunoSEQ multiplex PCR, and TCRdb's table has in-frame clones only and misses some. The sample has roughly 310,000 clones, over 75% seen once. Material: peripheral blood. The chain has TRBV29-1 and TRBJ2-2; possibly TRBD2 for D (5 bases). The sequence came from a woman aged 45-59 years with active or convalescent COVID-19. The CDR3 nucleotides are TGCAGCGTCCTCCTGACCCAACGGGGCACCGGGGAGCTGTTTTTT. This codes for CSVLLTQRGTGELFF.